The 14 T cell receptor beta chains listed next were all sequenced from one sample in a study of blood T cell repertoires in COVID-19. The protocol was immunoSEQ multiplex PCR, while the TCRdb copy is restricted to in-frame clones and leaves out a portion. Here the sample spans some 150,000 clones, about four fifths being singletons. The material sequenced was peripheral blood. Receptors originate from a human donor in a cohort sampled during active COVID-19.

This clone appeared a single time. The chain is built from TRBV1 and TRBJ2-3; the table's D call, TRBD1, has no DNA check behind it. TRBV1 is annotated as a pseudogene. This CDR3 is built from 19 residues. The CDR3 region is CTSSQEMGPGGGYTDTQYF. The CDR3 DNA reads TGCACCAGCAGCCAAGAGATGGGCCCAGGGGGCGGGTACACAGATACGCAGTATTTT.

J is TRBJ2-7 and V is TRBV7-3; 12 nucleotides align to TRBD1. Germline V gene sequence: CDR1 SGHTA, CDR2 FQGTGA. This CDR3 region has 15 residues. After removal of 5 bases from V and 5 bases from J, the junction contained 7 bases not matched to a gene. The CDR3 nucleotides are TGTGCCAGCAGCCCCCCTCGGGACAGGGGGCACGAGCAGTACTTC. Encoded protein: CASSPPRDRGHEQYF.

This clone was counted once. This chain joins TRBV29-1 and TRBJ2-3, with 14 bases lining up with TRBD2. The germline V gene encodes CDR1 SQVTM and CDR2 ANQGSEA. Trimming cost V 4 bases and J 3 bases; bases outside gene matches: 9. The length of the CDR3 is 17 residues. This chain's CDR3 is CSVGGTSGSLRTDTQYF. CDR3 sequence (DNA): TGCAGCGTTGGGGGGACTAGCGGGAGTTTGAGAACAGATACGCAGTATTTT.

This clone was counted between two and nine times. The CDR3 region has the DNA TGTGCCAGCTCACCACCTGGAGGGAGTGCACAGCCCCAGCATTTT. Its protein product is CASSPPGGSAQPQHF. This sequence joins TRBV18 and TRBJ1-5; D is unclear. The germline V gene has CDR1 KGHSH and CDR2 LQKENI. Trimming left V 0 bases short and J 7 bases short, with 13 bases between. There are 15 residues in the CDR3.

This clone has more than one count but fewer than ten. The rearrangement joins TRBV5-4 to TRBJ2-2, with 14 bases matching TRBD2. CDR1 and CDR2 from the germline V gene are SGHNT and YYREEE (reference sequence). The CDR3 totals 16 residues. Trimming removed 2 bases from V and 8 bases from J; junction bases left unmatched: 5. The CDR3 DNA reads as TGTGCCAGCAGCTTTGGTGGGACTAGCGGGGGAGGGGAGCTGTTTTTT. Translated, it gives CASSFGGTSGGGELFF. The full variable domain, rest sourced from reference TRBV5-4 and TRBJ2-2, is ETGVTQSPTHLIKTRGQQVTLRCSSQSGHNTVSWYQQALGQGPQFIFQYYREEENGRGNFPPRFSGLQFPNYSSELNVNALELDDSALYLCASSFGGTSGGGELFFGEGSRLTVL.

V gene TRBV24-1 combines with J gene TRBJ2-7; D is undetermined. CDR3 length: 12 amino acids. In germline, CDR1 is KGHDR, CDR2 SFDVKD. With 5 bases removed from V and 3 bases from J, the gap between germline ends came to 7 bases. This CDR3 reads CATSASGYEQYF. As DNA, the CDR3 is TGTGCCACCAGTGCTTCGGGCTACGAGCAGTACTTC.

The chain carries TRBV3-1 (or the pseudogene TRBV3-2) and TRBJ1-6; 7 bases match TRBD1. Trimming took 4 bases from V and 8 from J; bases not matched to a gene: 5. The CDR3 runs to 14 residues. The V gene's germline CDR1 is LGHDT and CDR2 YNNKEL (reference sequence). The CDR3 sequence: CASSPQGVDSPLHF. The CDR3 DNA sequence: TGTGCCAGCAGCCCTCAGGGGGTGGATTCACCCCTCCACTTT.

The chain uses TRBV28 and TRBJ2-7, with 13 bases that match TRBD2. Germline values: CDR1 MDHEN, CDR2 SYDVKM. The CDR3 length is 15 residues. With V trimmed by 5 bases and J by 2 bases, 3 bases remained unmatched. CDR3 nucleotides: TGTGCCAGCAGTGGGACTAGCGGGAACCCCTACGAGCAGTACGTC. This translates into CASSGTSGNPYEQYV.

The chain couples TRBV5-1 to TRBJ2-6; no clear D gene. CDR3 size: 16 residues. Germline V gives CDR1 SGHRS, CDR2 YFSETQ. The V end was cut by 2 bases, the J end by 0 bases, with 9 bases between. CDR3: CASSFQTSSGANVLTF. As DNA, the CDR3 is TGCGCCAGCAGCTTTCAGACAAGCTCTGGGGCCAACGTCCTGACTTTC.

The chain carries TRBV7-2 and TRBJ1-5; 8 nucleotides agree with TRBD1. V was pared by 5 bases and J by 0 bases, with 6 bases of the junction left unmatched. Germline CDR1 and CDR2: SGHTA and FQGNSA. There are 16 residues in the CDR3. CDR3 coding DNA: TGTGCCAGCAGCCAAAGGGACAGGCCTAGCAATCAGCCCCAGCATTTT. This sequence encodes CASSQRDRPSNQPQHF. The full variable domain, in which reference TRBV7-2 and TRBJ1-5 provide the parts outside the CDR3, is GAGVSQSPSNKVTEKGKDVELRCDPISGHTALYWYRQSLGQGLEFLIYFQGNSAPDKSGLPSDRFSAERTGGSVSTLTIQRTQQEDSAVYLCASSQRDRPSNQPQHFGDGTRLSIL.

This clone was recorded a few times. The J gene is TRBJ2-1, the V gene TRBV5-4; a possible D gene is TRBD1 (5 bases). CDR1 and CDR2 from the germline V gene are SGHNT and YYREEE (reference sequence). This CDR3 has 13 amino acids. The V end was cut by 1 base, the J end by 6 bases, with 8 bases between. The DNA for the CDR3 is TGTGCCAGCAGCTTGCCAGGGTTCAATGAGCAGTTCTTC. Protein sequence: CASSLPGFNEQFF.

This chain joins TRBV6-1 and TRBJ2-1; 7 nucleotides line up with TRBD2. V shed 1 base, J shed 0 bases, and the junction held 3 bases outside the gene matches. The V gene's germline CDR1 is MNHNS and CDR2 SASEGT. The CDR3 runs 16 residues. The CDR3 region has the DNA TGTGCCAGCAGTGAAGGACTAGCCGCCTCCTACAATGAGCAGTTCTTC. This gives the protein CASSEGLAASYNEQFF.

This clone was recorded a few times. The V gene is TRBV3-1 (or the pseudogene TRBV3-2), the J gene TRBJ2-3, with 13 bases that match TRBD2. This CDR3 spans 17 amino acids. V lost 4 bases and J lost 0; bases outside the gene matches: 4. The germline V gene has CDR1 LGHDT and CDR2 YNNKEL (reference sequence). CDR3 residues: CASSLGLAGLSTDTQYF. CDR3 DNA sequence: TGTGCCAGCAGCCTGGGACTAGCGGGACTTAGCACAGATACGCAGTATTTT.

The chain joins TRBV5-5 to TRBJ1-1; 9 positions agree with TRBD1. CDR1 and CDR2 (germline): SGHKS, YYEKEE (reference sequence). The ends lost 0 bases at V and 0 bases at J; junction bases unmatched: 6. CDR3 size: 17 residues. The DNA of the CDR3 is TGTGCCAGCAGCTTGGTGGACAGGGGTACCCTGAACACTGAAGCTTTCTTT. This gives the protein CASSLVDRGTLNTEAFF.